The T cell receptor beta chain under discussion was sequenced for a study of PD-1 blockade in classical Hodgkin lymphoma (dated by TCRdb to 2020 to 2021). In the study overall: A peripheral blood immune signature of response to PD-1 blockade in classical Hodgkin lymphoma was defined using TCR beta sequencing and CyTOF.

Genomic DNA was extracted with the Qiagen DNeasy kit from unsorted PBMCs and from negatively selected CD4+ and CD8+ fractions. Using primers that anneal to V and J segments, immunoSEQ multiplex PCR amplified the TCR beta CDR3 regions. A synthetic immune receptor repertoire was used to minimize amplification bias, and any remaining bias was removed computationally after sequencing. Per the authors' processing: Custom Python scripts were used to quantify repertoire diversity as the Shannon entropy index. Unsorted, CD4+ and CD8+ repertoires were examined separately, except in combined analyses, for which CD4+ and CD8+ sequences were merged in silico. TCRdb holds this immuneACCESS table with in-frame rearrangements only. Some clones are missing; in checked studies, unresolved V genes explain under half, and the rest has no known cause. D and trimming come from the DNA, and the V and J calls and clone size come from that table. The sample includes just over 15,000 clones, with more than 70% observed a single time. In total, the top ten clones hold about 0.82% of the sample.

Note on this clone: No cognate antigen has been identified for it. No much larger clone exists at a distance of one base, and base qualities are not known.

Overall results and qualifications from the work: The study covered only a single clinical trial cohort, and the causes of the repertoire differences, possibly disease activity or prior therapy, were still not defined. Baseline TCR diversity was reported to be lower in newly diagnosed patients than in healthy donors, and even lower in relapsed/refractory patients.

For CDR1 and CDR2, the germline V gene lists MNHEY and SVGAGI. From its cysteine to its phenylalanine, the CDR3 spans 15 amino acids. The kept DNA is CDR3 alone, 45 bases in frame from the first base. Unmatched junction bases come to 9, with V trimmed by 7 bases and J by 2 bases. The meaning of the sample's time point label: newly diagnosed, previously untreated cHL patient sample. Magnetic negative selection with a Miltenyi CD4+ T cell isolation kit was used to purify CD4+ T cells from thawed PBMCs. As a comparison group for the relapsed/refractory trial patients, PBMCs were sequenced from patients with newly diagnosed, previously untreated classical Hodgkin lymphoma. Peripheral blood was collected in 8 mL Vacutainer Cell Preparation Tubes, from which PBMCs were isolated by centrifugation and then cryopreserved. Purified CD4+ and CD8+ fractions were prepared only for cases where an additional PBMC sample was available. Magnetically labelled cells were removed on LS columns in a quadroMACS separator, and the flow-through was retained as the purified fraction.

The source material was CD4+ T cells from blood. The chain is made from TRBV6-5 and TRBJ2-7; the central 9 bases match TRBD2. The receptor was isolated from a human donor with classical Hodgkin lymphoma. The nucleotides are TGTGCCAGCACATTTAGCGGGAGTATGACCTACGAGCAGTACTTC. It is translated as CASTFSGSMTYEQYF.